The 11 T cell receptor beta chains presented below share a single source sample, sequenced in a study of long-term antiretroviral therapy in people with HIV. The assay used was immunoSEQ (version v3.0), run at survey level. The method was immunoSEQ multiplex PCR; TCRdb's version includes in-frame clones alone and lacks a portion of them. Found here are 20,000 to 25,000 clones, approximately 77% of them singletons; the top ten hold around 11%. The sequenced sample was unsorted PBMCs, obtained 2.4 to 2.5 years after starting antiretroviral therapy. Receptors originate from a man aged 35-49 years with HIV.

The chain couples TRBV29-1 to TRBJ2-7; perhaps TRBD1 as D (6 bases). The CDR3 spans 12 residues. Germline CDR1 reads SQVTM; CDR2 reads ANQGSEA. V dropped 7 bases and J dropped 2 bases, with 12 bases sitting between them. The CDR3 DNA reads as TGCAGCGGCCGGGACACCCCCTACGAGCAGTACTTC. Its protein is CSGRDTPYEQYF.

The gene calls are TRBV5-4 and TRBJ2-3, with D perhaps matching TRBD1 (6 bases). The CDR3 has 13 amino acids. Trimming shortened V by 4 bases and J by 4 bases, and 10 bases separated the two germline ends. The germline V gene encodes CDR1 SGHNT and CDR2 YYREEE (reference sequence). CDR3 DNA: TGTGCCAGCAGCGGGGGCAGGGCAGATACGCAGTATTTT. Amino acid sequence: CASSGGRADTQYF.

This rearrangement joins TRBV7-9 to TRBJ1-1; D uncertain. Trimming took off 5 bases at V and 2 bases at J, with 6 bases between the two ends. The CDR3 totals 12 residues. Germline CDR1 SEHNR, CDR2 FQNEAQ (reference sequence). CDR3 sequence (DNA): TGTGCCAGCAGCCCCCCCAACACTGAAGCTTTCTTT. It is translated as CASSPPNTEAFF. Using reference TRBV7-9 and TRBJ1-1 for the parts outside the CDR3, the full variable domain is DTGVSQNPRHKITKRGQNVTFRCDPISEHNRLYWYRQTLGQGPEFLTYFQNEAQLEKSRLLSDRFSAERPKGSFSTLEIQRTEQGDSAMYLCASSPPNTEAFFGQGTRLTVV.

This clone is classed as medium-sized. The chain links TRBV6-1 to TRBJ2-1; 8 bases are shared with TRBD1. The germline gives CDR1 MNHNS, CDR2 SASEGT. This CDR3 is 15 amino acids long. V was clipped by 5 bases and J by 6 bases; unmatched bases: 9. CDR3 coding DNA: TGTGCCAGCAGTTTAGACAGGGGTCTGTTCAATGAGCAGTTCTTC. This sequence encodes CASSLDRGLFNEQFF.

This chain uses TRBV6-1 with TRBJ2-4; D not certain. Germline V gene lookup returns CDR1 MNHNS and CDR2 SASEGT. This CDR3 has 10 amino acids. The ends were cut back, 5 bases at V and 9 bases at J, with 5 bases in the middle. CDR3 nucleotide sequence: TGTGCCAGCAGTCAGCCCATTCAGTACTTC. Translated, it gives CASSQPIQYF.

The V and J genes are TRBV7-2 and TRBJ1-5; possible D gene TRBD1, 6 bases. The V gene lost 5 bases and the J gene lost 5 bases, with 13 bases spanning the gap. The CDR3 covers 14 residues. Germline V lookup: CDR1 SGHTA, CDR2 FQGNSA. In nucleotides, the CDR3 is TGTGCCAGCAGCGGACGAGGGGGGGATCAGCCCCAGCATTTT. This codes for CASSGRGGDQPQHF.

The genes are TRBV19 and TRBJ2-7, with 7 bases lining up with TRBD1. Looked up from germline, CDR1 is LNHDA and CDR2 is SQIVND (reference sequence). Trimming took 3 bases from V and 5 from J; bases not matched to a gene: 7. CDR3 length equals 14 residues. The CDR3 loop is CASSMKGGQNEQYF. CDR3 nucleotide sequence: TGTGCCAGTAGTATGAAAGGGGGACAGAACGAGCAGTACTTC.

The V and J genes are TRBV6-1 and TRBJ2-7, with 12 bases fitting TRBD2. CDR3 size: 18 residues. CDR1 and CDR2 (germline): MNHNS, SASEGT. With 2 bases clipped from V and 3 bases from J, the junction kept 11 bases outside the gene matches. CDR3 DNA: TGTGCCAGCAGTGAATACCTACTAGGACTAGCGGGACGCTACGAGCAGTACTTC. It translates to CASSEYLLGLAGRYEQYF.

The V gene is TRBV27, the J gene TRBJ2-5, with D perhaps TRBD2 (6 bases). Germline assignment: CDR1 MNHEY and CDR2 SMNVEV (reference sequence). Trimming stripped 4 bases from V and 4 bases from J, with 16 bases between. The CDR3 contains 15 residues. For the CDR3, the DNA is TGTGCCAGCAGTTCTATGGGGGGTGTTGGAGAGACCCAGTACTTC. Translated: CASSSMGGVGETQYF.

The rearrangement joins TRBV14 to TRBJ2-5, with TRBD1 matching over 7 bases. J lost 1 base, V lost 1 base, and 3 bases had no gene match. The CDR3 runs 15 residues. Germline lookup yields CDR1 SGHDN and CDR2 FVKESK. The CDR3 sequence is CASSQGDSTQETQYF. The CDR3, as DNA: TGTGCCAGCAGCCAAGGGGACAGTACCCAAGAGACCCAGTACTTC.

CDR3 bases: TGTGCCAGCAGCTTAACGCTAGCGGGAGACACCGGGGAGCTGTTTTTT. As protein: CASSLTLAGDTGELFF. The V gene is TRBV5-4, the J gene TRBJ2-2; TRBD2 aligns across 10 bases. The CDR3 totals 16 residues. The trim removed 2 bases at V and 3 bases at J, leaving 4 bases unmatched. Germline V gene lookup returns CDR1 SGHNT and CDR2 YYREEE (reference sequence).